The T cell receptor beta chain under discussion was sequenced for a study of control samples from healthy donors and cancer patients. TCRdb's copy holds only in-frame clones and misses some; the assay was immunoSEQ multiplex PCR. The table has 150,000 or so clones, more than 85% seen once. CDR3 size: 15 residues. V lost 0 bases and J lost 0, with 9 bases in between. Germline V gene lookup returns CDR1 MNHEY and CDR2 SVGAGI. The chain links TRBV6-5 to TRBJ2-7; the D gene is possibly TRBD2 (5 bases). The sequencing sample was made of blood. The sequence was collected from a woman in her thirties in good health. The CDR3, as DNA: TGTGCCAGCAGTTACTCGATACTAGTCTCCTACGAGCAGTACTTC. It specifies CASSYSILVSYEQYF.